This TCR beta chain comes out of a study of CD8 T cells in Susac syndrome. Turning to the study itself: Patients with Susac syndrome were therapy-naive, treated with corticosteroids, or treated with intravenous immunoglobulin alone when blood was collected.

With 9 bases clipped from V and 3 bases from J, the junction kept 7 bases outside the gene matches. The CDR3 consists of 14 residues. The authors reverse transcribed roughly 0.5 to 1 ug RNA with random hexamers. immunoSEQ multiplex PCR amplified TCR beta CDR3 across 54 Vbeta, 13 Jbeta. TCRdb processed the immunoSEQ multiplex PCR reads anew with MiXCR; each CDR3 protein has one entry. The sample has fewer than 80,000 distinct CDR3 sequences, roughly 94% seen once. Sequencing was performed on CD8+ T cells from PBMCs. This sequence originates from a human donor with Susac syndrome. The chain combines TRBV12-3 or TRBV12-4 with TRBJ2-2; 7 positions agree with TRBD1. CDR3 in DNA: TGTGCCAGTTCCGCGGACAGGTACACCGGGGAGCTGTTTTTT. Protein: CASSADRYTGELFF.